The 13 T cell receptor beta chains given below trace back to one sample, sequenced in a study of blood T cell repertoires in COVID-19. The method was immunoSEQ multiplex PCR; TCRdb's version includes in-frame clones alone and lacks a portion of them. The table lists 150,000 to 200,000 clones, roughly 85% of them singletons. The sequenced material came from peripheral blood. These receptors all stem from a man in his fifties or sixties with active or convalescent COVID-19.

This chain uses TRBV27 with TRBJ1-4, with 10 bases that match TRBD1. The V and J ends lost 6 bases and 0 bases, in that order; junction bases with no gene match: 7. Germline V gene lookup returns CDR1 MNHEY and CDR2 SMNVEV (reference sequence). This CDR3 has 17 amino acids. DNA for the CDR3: TGTGCCAGCAGACGGGACAGGGGTATTTCAACTAATGAAAAACTGTTTTTT. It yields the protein CASRRDRGISTNEKLFF.

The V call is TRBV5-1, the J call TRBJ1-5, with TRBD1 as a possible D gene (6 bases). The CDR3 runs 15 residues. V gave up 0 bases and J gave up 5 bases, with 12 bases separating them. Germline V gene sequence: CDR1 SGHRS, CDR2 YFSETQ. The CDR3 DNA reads TGCGCCAGCAGCTTGGTGACAGGTCCCCATCAGCCCCAGCATTTT. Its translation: CASSLVTGPHQPQHF.

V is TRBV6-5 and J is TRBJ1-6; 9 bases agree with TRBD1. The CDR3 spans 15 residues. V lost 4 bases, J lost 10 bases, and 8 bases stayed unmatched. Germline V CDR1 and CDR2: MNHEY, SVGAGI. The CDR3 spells CASSFTGGSVSPLHF. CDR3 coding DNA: TGTGCCAGCAGTTTTACAGGGGGCTCGGTCTCACCCCTCCACTTT.

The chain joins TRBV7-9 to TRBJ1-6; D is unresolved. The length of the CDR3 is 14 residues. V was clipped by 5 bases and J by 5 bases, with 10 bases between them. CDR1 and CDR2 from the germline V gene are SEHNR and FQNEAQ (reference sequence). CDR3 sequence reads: CASSPGFDNSPLHF. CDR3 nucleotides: TGTGCCAGCAGCCCCGGTTTTGATAATTCACCCCTCCACTTT.

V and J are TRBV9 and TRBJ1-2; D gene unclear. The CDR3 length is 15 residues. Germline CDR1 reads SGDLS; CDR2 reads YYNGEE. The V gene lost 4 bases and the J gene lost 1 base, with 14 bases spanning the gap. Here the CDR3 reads CASSPEQINNYGYTF. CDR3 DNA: TGTGCCAGCAGCCCGGAACAGATCAATAACTATGGCTACACCTTC.

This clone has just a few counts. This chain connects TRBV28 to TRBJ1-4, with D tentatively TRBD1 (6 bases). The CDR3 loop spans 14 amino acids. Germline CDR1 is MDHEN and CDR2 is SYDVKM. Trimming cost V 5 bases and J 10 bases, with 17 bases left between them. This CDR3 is CASSTGQSTRKLFF. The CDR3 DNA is TGTGCCAGCAGTACCGGACAGAGCACGAGAAAACTGTTTTTT.

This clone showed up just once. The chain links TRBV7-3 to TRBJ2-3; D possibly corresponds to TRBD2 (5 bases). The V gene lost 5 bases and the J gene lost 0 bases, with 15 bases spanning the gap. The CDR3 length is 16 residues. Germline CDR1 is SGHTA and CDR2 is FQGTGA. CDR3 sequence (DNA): TGTGCCAGCAGCCCAATGTCGGGGATTAGCACAGATACGCAGTATTTT. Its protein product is CASSPMSGISTDTQYF.

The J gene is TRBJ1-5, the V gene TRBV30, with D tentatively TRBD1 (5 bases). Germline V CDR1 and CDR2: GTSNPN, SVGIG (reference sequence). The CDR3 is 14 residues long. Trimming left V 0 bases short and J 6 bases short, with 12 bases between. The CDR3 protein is CAWSVGQGSQPQHF. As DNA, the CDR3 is TGTGCCTGGAGTGTAGGGCAGGGTAGTCAGCCCCAGCATTTT.

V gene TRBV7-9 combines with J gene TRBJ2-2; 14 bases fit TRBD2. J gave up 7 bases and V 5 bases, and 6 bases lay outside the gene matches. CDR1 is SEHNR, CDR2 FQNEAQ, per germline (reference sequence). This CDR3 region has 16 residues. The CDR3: CASSPTSGRGIGELFF. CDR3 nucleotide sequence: TGTGCCAGCAGCCCGACTAGCGGGAGGGGAATCGGGGAGCTGTTTTTT.

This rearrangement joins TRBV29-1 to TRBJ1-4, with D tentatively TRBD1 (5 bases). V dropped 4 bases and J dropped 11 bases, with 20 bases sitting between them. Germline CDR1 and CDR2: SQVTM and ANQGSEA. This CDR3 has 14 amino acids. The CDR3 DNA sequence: TGCAGCGTTGTGACCGGGACCGGAGGGGTGAAACTGTTTTTT. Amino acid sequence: CSVVTGTGGVKLFF.

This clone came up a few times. The DNA for the CDR3 is TGCGCCAGCAGCTCCGGCGGGGGATCTCTGAGCAATCAGCCCCAGCATTTT. This encodes CASSSGGGSLSNQPQHF. The chain recombines TRBV5-1 with TRBJ1-5, with D maybe TRBD1 (5 bases). The V and J ends lost 3 bases and 1 base respectively, with 17 bases between them. The CDR3 runs to 17 residues. Germline values: CDR1 SGHRS, CDR2 YFSETQ.

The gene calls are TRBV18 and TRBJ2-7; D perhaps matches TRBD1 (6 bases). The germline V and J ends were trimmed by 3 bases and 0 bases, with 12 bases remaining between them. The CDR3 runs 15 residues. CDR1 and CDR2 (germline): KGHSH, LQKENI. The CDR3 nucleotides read TGTGCCAGCTCACCGCTACAGACAGGCTCCTACGAGCAGTACTTC. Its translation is CASSPLQTGSYEQYF. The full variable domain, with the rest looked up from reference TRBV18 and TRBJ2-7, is NAGVMQNPRHLVRRRGQEARLRCSPMKGHSHVYWYRQLPEEGLKFMVYLQKENIIDESGMPKERFSAEFPKEGPSILRIQQVVRGDSAAYFCASSPLQTGSYEQYFGPGTRLTVT.

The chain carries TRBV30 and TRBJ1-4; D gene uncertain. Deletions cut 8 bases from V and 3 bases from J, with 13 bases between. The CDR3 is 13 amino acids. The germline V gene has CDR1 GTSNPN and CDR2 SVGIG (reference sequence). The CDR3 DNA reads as TGTGCCATGGACCGAGCGGCTAATGAAAAACTGTTTTTT. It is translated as CAMDRAANEKLFF.